This T cell receptor beta chain is drawn from a study of T cell clonotyping in hematopoietic cell transplantation. Some clones are missing from TCRdb's copy, which holds only in-frame ones; the method was immunoSEQ multiplex PCR. The repertoire holds 10,000 to 15,000 clones, with approximately 90% as singletons. The CDR3 is 15 residues long. Germline CDR1 is SNHLY and CDR2 is FYNNEI. Trimming cost V 6 bases and J 10 bases; bases outside gene matches: 9. Sequencing used peripheral blood mononuclear cells. The gene calls are TRBV2 and TRBJ1-6; 10 bases match TRBD1. This receptor was identified in a man younger than 40 in good health. Some clones in this sample may be carry-over from other donors' samples. Here the CDR3 DNA reads TGTGCCAGCAGACACCGGGACAGGGGATCATCACCCCTCCACTTT. It translates to CASRHRDRGSSPLHF.